The 6 T cell receptor beta chains reported below all come from one sample, sequenced in a study of blood T cell repertoires in COVID-19. Clones were read by immunoSEQ multiplex PCR, and TCRdb kept only the in-frame ones, dropping some. Among about 400,000 clones listed, over 85% were seen once. The sample taken for sequencing was PBMCs or T cells enriched from blood (not recorded which). These receptors came from a woman between 25 and 40 years old who had recovered from COVID-19.

The chain carries TRBV5-1 and TRBJ1-1; D is ambiguous. The CDR3 extends over 14 amino acids. Trimming pared 7 bases from V and 12 bases from J, leaving 25 bases between. Germline-derived CDR1 and CDR2 are SGHRS and YFSETQ. CDR3 in amino acids: CASRNKADGFRPFF. The CDR3 coding sequence is TGCGCCAGCCGAAACAAGGCGGATGGCTTTCGGCCTTTCTTT. Supplemented by reference TRBV5-1 and TRBJ1-1, the full variable domain reads KAGVTQTPRYLIKTRGQQVTLSCSPISGHRSVSWYQQTPGQGLQFLFEYFSETQRNKGNFPGRFSGRQFSNSRSEMNVSTLELGDSALYLCASRNKADGFRPFFGQGTRLTVV.

The chain is built from TRBV7-8 and TRBJ2-5, with 11 bases that match TRBD1. J was trimmed by 1 base and V by 7 bases; bases with no gene match: 14. CDR3 length: 18 residues. Germline-derived CDR1 and CDR2 are SGHVS and FQNEAQ. The DNA of the CDR3 is TGTGCCAGCATCCTAGGGACAGGGGGTCCTATCAGCCAAGAGACCCAGTACTTC. Its translation: CASILGTGGPISQETQYF.

The rearrangement links TRBV5-1 to TRBJ2-2; 9 positions match TRBD1. The germline CDR1 and CDR2 sequences are SGHRS and YFSETQ. The J segment lost 6 bases and the V segment lost 1 base, leaving 7 bases of the junction unmatched. The CDR3 has 16 residues. The CDR3, as DNA: TGCGCCAGCAGCTTGTCAGGACAGGGGATGGCCGGGGAGCTGTTTTTT. Translated, it gives CASSLSGQGMAGELFF. The variable domain in full, with the rest retrieved from reference TRBV5-1 and TRBJ2-2, is KAGVTQTPRYLIKTRGQQVTLSCSPISGHRSVSWYQQTPGQGLQFLFEYFSETQRNKGNFPGRFSGRQFSNSRSEMNVSTLELGDSALYLCASSLSGQGMAGELFFGEGSRLTVL.

The J gene is TRBJ2-1, the V gene TRBV27, with 8 bases matching TRBD2. The CDR3 is 16 amino acids. The ends lost 2 bases at V and 0 bases at J; junction bases unmatched: 3. Germline V gene sequence: CDR1 MNHEY, CDR2 SMNVEV (reference sequence). This CDR3 is CASSLLAGFSYNEQFF. Here the CDR3 DNA reads TGTGCCAGCAGTTTACTAGCGGGTTTCTCCTACAATGAGCAGTTCTTC.

This clone has at least ten counts. The chain links TRBV19 to TRBJ2-2; 11 bases line up with TRBD2. CDR1 and CDR2 from the germline V gene are LNHDA and SQIVND (reference sequence). The ends lost 0 bases at V and 4 bases at J; junction bases unmatched: 7. The CDR3 length is 18 residues. The chain's CDR3 is CASSIDRLAGGPTGELFF. CDR3 in DNA: TGTGCCAGTAGTATAGATCGGCTAGCGGGAGGACCCACCGGGGAGCTGTTTTTT.

This chain connects TRBV12-3 or TRBV12-4 to TRBJ1-6, with 9 bases that match TRBD1. The J segment lost 14 bases and the V segment lost 5 bases, leaving 4 bases of the junction unmatched. This CDR3 region has 12 residues. As DNA, the CDR3 is TGTGCCAGCAGTCGGACAGGGGTCACCCTCCACTTT. It codes for CASSRTGVTLHF.